The source of this T cell receptor (beta chain) is a study of Ad26.COV2.S vaccination and SARS-CoV-2 variants. As for the study in general: A COV1001 Ad26.COV2.S trial-arm participant provided the sample.

Treatment given: around 19 received Ad26.COV2.S at low or high dose, single or two shots; roughly 5 received placebo; per-sample allocation not given. All samples were drawn on day 63, counting from the first vaccine or placebo injection. SARS-CoV-2 spike from the Wuhan strain was encoded by the vaccine, an Ad26 vector. The protocol was immunoSEQ multiplex PCR, while the TCRdb copy is restricted to in-frame clones and leaves out a portion. Here the sample spans approximately 340,000 clones, 85% being singletons. A word on this clone: Antigen unknown.

The germline V gene encodes CDR1 SGDLS and CDR2 YYNGEE. Trimming at V came to 2 bases and at J to 7 bases, leaving 3 bases not matched to a gene. The length of the CDR3 is 14 residues. Study findings and constraints: Spike-specific TCR breadth was greater in vaccine than placebo recipients.

The sequence was obtained from a person between 18 and 65 years old who received the Ad26.COV2.S COVID-19 vaccine or a placebo. Sequences were derived from peripheral blood, sampled in a trial of Ad26.COV2.S vaccine versus placebo. The V gene is TRBV9, the J gene TRBJ1-6; 7 bases are shared with TRBD1. The CDR3 DNA reads TGTGCCAGCAGCGTCCGGGACAGCAATTCACCCCTCCACTTT. This encodes CASSVRDSNSPLHF. Combining the CDR3 with reference TRBV9 and TRBJ1-6 gives the whole variable domain DSGVTQTPKHLITATGQRVTLRCSPRSGDLSVYWYQQSLDQGLQFLIQYYNGEERAKGNILERFSAQQFPDLHSELNLSSLELGDSALYFCASSVRDSNSPLHFGNGTRLTVT.